The 8 T cell receptor beta chains below come from one sample, sequenced in a study of neurological immune-mediated disorders (dated 2019 in TCRdb). The receptor library was made with 5' RACE. TCRdb shows the sequencer as Illumina HiSeq 2500. The public sequencing data were trimmed at Q25 with fastp and processed into clonotypes with MiXCR by TCRdb, which kept only in-frame beta chains. A single entry per CDR3 protein holds the most common genes and DNA from its merged rows. Within this sample are fewer than 35,000 distinct CDR3 sequences, with about 3.5% of them counted one time only. Of the sample, 7% is held by the ten largest clones. Material: PBMCs. Receptors originate from a woman in her twenties or thirties with multiple sclerosis.

In DNA, the CDR3 is TGTGCCTGGAGTGTTGGGACAGACTTCTACGAGCAGTACTTC. Translated, it gives CAWSVGTDFYEQYF. This chain connects TRBV30 to TRBJ2-7, with 7 bases identical to TRBD1. J gave up 3 bases and V 0 bases, and 5 bases lay outside the gene matches. Germline CDR1 reads GTSNPN; CDR2 reads SVGIG (reference sequence). The CDR3 loop spans 14 amino acids.

This clonotype was counted at least ten times. The genes are TRBV19 and TRBJ1-1; TRBD1 matches at 8 bases. The V gene end was trimmed by 7 bases and the J gene end by 6 bases; junction bases not matched to a gene: 7. The CDR3 has 13 amino acids. The germline V gene encodes CDR1 LNHDA and CDR2 SQIVND (reference sequence). CDR3 amino acids: CASIGQGYAEAFF. Written as DNA, the CDR3 is TGTGCCAGTATTGGACAGGGATACGCTGAAGCTTTCTTT.

This clonotype was observed many times. The chain couples TRBV10-3 to TRBJ1-4; TRBD1 aligns across 7 bases. This CDR3 spans 13 amino acids. Germline V CDR1 and CDR2: ENHRY, SYGVKD. The V and J ends lost 7 bases and 12 bases, in that order; junction bases with no gene match: 11. CDR3 nucleotide sequence: TGTGCCATCACCTCCGGGACAGCAGGAGAACTGTTTTTT. Translation gives CAITSGTAGELFF.

There are many counts of this clonotype. The V and J genes are TRBV20-1 and TRBJ2-7, with D hard to call. Germline values: CDR1 DFQATT, CDR2 SNEGSKA (reference sequence). CDR3 size: 13 residues. V shed 1 base and J shed 3 bases, with 10 bases lying between them. The CDR3 nucleotides read TGCAGTGCTAGAGGTGGCACCTTCTACGAGCAGTACTTC. This translates into CSARGGTFYEQYF.

Concerning this clonotype itself: A read error is likely, as this CDR3 ends without the conserved phenylalanine or tryptophan. The V gene is TRBV3-1, the J gene TRBJ2-5; 8 nucleotides match TRBD2. Germline CDR1 LGHDT, CDR2 YNNKEL (reference sequence). The V segment lost 2 bases and the J segment 4 bases; nucleotides outside the gene matches: 9. The CDR3 is 16 residues long. The CDR3 loop is CASSQPGLGVRETQYN. CDR3 sequence (DNA): TGTGCCAGCAGCCAACCGGGACTAGGGGTGCGAGAGACCCAGTACAAC.

This clonotype was found many times. The chain is built from TRBV14 and TRBJ1-2; D unresolved. V dropped 4 bases and J dropped 5 bases, with 8 bases sitting between them. The germline V gene encodes CDR1 SGHDN and CDR2 FVKESK. This CDR3 spans 12 amino acids. Written as DNA, the CDR3 is TGTGCCAGCAGCCGCCAAGAGTATGGCTACACCTTC. This translates into CASSRQEYGYTF.

This clonotype was observed at least ten times. The genes are TRBV4-2 and TRBJ2-5, with 8 bases lining up with TRBD1. The CDR3 totals 17 residues. J was trimmed by 4 bases and V by 1 base; bases with no gene match: 11. The germline V gene encodes CDR1 LGHNA and CDR2 YNFKEQ. The CDR3 sequence: CASSQAAGGWVGETQYF. The CDR3 DNA reads TGTGCCAGCAGCCAAGCTGCAGGGGGCTGGGTAGGAGAGACCCAGTACTTC.

A remark on this clonotype: A much larger clone lies a single base off, so this may be a read error. The chain links TRBV20-1 to TRBJ2-4; D remains ambiguous. CDR3 length: 13 residues. The germline V gene encodes CDR1 DFQATT and CDR2 SNEGSKA (reference sequence). V was shortened by 2 bases and J by 7 bases, with 12 bases between the two germline ends. Here the CDR3 DNA reads TGCAGTGCTAGACCCTTTACTCGGAACATTCAGTACTTC. It encodes CSARPFTRNIQYF.